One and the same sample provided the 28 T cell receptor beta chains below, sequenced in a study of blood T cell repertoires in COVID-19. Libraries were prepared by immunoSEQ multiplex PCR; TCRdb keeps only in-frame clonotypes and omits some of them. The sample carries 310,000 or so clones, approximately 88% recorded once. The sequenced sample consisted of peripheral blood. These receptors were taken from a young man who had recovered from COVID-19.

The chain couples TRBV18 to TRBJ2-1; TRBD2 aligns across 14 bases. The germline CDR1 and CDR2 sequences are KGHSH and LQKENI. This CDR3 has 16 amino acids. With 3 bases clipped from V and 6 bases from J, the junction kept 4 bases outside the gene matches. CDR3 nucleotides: TGTGCCAGCTCACCCGCGACTAGCGGGGGGGCCAATGAGCAGTTCTTC. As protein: CASSPATSGGANEQFF.

The CDR3 coding sequence is TGTGCCAGCAGCTTTTGGACAGGCACAAATTCACCCCTCCACTTT. Its protein is CASSFWTGTNSPLHF. This chain connects TRBV7-9 to TRBJ1-6; 7 nucleotides agree with TRBD1. V was pared by 3 bases and J by 7 bases, with 6 bases of the junction left unmatched. The CDR3 loop spans 15 amino acids. Germline V gives CDR1 SEHNR, CDR2 FQNEAQ (reference sequence). Drawing the rest from reference TRBV7-9 and TRBJ1-6, the complete variable domain is DTGVSQNPRHKITKRGQNVTFRCDPISEHNRLYWYRQTLGQGPEFLTYFQNEAQLEKSRLLSDRFSAERPKGSFSTLEIQRTEQGDSAMYLCASSFWTGTNSPLHFGNGTRLTVT.

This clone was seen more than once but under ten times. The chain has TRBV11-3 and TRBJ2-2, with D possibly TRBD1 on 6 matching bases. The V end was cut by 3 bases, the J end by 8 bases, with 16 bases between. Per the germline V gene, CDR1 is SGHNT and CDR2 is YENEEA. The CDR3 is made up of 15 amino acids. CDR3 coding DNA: TGTGCCAGCAGCTTCCAGGGGCTCGAGGGAGGGGAGCTGTTTTTT. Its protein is CASSFQGLEGGELFF.

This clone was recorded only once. The CDR3 DNA reads as TGTGCCAGCAGTTACCTACCCACAGGGACCACTGAAGCTTTCTTT. Protein sequence: CASSYLPTGTTEAFF. V gene TRBV6-5 combines with J gene TRBJ1-1; possible D gene TRBD1, 6 bases. The V end was cut by 2 bases, the J end by 4 bases, with 14 bases between. The CDR3 has 15 residues. CDR1 is MNHEY and CDR2 is SVGAGI in the germline V gene.

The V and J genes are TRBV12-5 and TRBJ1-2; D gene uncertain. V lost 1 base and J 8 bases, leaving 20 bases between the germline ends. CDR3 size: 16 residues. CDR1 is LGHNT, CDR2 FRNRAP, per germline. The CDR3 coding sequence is TGTGCTAGTGGTTTGGAGGAGTTTGAGAGGGTTTGGGGCTACACCTTC. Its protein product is CASGLEEFERVWGYTF.

This CDR3 is CASSLPGGYEQYF. As DNA, the CDR3 is TGTGCCAGCAGCTTGCCAGGGGGCTACGAGCAGTACTTC. The chain joins TRBV5-4 to TRBJ2-7; 7 bases are a match to TRBD1. The CDR3 contains 13 residues. The J segment lost 3 bases and the V segment lost 1 base, leaving 1 base of the junction unmatched. Germline CDR1 and CDR2: SGHNT and YYREEE (reference sequence).

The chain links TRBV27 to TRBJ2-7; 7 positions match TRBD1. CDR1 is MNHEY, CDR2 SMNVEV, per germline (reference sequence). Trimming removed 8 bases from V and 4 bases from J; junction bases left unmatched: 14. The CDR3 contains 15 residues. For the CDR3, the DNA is TGTGCCAGCCCTGATCGGGACAGAGGAGAGTACGAGCAGTACTTC. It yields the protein CASPDRDRGEYEQYF.

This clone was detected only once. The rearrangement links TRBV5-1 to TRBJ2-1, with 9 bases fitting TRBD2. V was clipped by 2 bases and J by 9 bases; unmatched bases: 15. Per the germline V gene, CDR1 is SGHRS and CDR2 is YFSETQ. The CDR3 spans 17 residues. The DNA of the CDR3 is TGCGCCAGCAGCTTAAATTTAGCGGGAGTACTCGTAGGTGAGCAGTTCTTC. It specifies CASSLNLAGVLVGEQFF.

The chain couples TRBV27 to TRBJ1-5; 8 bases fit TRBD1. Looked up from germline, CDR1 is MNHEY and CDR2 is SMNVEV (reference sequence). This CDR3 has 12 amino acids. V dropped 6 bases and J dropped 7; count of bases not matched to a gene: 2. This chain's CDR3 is CASSHRGQPQHF. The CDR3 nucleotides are TGTGCCAGCAGCCACAGGGGGCAGCCCCAGCATTTT.

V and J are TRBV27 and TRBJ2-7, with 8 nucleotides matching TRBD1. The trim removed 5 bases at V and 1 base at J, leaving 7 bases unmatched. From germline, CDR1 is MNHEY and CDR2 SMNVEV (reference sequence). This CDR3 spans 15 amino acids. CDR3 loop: CASSPGQGGSYEQYF. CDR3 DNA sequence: TGTGCCAGCAGTCCCGGACAGGGAGGTTCCTACGAGCAGTACTTC.

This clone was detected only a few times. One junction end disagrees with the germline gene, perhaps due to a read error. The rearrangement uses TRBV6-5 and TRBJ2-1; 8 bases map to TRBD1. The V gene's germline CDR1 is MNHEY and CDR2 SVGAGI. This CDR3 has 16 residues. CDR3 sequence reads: CASSNSGRGRPDEQFF. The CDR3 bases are TGTGCCAGCAGTAACTCAGGCAGGGGGCGCCCCGATGAGCAGTTCTTC.

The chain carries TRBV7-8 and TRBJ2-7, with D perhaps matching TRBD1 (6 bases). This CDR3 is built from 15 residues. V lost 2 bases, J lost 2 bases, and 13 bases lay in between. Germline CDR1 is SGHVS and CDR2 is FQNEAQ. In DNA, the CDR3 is TGTGCCAGCAGCTTACTTCAGGGGTGGGCCTACGAGCAGTACTTC. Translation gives CASSLLQGWAYEQYF.

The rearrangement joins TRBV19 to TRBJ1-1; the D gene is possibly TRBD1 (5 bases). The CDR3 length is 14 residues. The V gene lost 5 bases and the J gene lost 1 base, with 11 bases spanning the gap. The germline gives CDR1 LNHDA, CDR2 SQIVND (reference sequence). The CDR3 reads CASSSGHKNTEAFF. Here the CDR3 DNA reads TGTGCCAGTAGTTCAGGGCACAAGAACACTGAAGCTTTCTTT.

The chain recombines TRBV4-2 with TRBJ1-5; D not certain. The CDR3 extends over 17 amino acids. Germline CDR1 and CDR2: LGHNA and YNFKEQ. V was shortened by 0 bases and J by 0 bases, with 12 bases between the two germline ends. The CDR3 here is CASSQDERVYSNQPQHF. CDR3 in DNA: TGTGCCAGCAGCCAAGATGAACGGGTCTATAGCAATCAGCCCCAGCATTTT.

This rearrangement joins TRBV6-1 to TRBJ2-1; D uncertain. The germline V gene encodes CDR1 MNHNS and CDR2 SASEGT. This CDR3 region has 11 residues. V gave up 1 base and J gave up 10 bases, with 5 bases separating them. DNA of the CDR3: TGTGCCAGCAGTGAAGGGCGGGAGCAGTTCTTC. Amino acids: CASSEGREQFF.

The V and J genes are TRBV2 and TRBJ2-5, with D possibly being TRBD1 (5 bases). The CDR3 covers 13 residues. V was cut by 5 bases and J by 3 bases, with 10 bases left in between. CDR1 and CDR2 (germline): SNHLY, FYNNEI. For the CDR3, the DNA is TGTGCCAGCAGTCTCATCAGGGAAGAGACCCAGTACTTC. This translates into CASSLIREETQYF.

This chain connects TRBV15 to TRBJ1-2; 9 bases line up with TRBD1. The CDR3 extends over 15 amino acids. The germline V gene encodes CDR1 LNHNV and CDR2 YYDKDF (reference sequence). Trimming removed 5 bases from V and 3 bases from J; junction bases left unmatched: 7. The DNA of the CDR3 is TGTGCCACCAGCCCTCGACAGGGGGTGGACTATGGCTACACCTTC. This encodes CATSPRQGVDYGYTF. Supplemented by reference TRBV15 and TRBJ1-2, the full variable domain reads DAMVIQNPRYQVTQFGKPVTLSCSQTLNHNVMYWYQQKSSQAPKLLFHYYDKDFNNEADTPDNFQSRRPNTSFCFLDIRSPGLGDTAMYLCATSPRQGVDYGYTFGSGTRLTVV.

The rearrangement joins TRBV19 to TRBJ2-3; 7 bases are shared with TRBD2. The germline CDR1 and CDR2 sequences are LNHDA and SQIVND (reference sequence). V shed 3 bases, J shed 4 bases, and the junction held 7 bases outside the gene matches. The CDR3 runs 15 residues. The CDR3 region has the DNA TGTGCCAGTAGTATCGGCGGGAGAACCGCAGATACGCAGTATTTT. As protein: CASSIGGRTADTQYF.

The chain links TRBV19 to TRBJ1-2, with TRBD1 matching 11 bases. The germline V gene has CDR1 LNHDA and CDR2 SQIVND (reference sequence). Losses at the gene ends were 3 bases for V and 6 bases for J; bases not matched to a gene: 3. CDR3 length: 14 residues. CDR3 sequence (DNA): TGTGCCAGTAGTATCAGGACAGGGGGCGATGGCTACACCTTC. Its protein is CASSIRTGGDGYTF.

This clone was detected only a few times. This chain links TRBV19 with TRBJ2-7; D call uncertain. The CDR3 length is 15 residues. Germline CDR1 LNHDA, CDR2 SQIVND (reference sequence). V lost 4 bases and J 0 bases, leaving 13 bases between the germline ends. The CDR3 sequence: CASSTGVGISYEQYF. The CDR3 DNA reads TGTGCCAGTAGTACAGGTGTCGGCATCTCCTACGAGCAGTACTTC.

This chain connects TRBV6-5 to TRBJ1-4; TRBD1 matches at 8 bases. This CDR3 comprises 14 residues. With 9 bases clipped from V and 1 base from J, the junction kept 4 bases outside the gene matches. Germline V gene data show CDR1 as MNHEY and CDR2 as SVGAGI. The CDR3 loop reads CASITGGTNEKLFF. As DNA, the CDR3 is TGTGCCAGTATCACAGGGGGAACTAATGAAAAACTGTTTTTT.

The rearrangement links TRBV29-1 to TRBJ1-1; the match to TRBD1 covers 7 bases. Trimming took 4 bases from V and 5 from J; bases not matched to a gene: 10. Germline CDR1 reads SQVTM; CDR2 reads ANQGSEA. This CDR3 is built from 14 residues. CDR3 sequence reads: CSVVEGATGTEAFF. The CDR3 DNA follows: TGCAGCGTTGTAGAGGGGGCTACGGGAACTGAAGCTTTCTTT.

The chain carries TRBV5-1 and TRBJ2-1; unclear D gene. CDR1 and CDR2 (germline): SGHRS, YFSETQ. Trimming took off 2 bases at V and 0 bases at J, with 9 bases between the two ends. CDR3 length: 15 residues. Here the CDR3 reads CASSFEFGSYNEQFF. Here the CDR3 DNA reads TGCGCCAGCAGCTTCGAGTTTGGCTCCTACAATGAGCAGTTCTTC.

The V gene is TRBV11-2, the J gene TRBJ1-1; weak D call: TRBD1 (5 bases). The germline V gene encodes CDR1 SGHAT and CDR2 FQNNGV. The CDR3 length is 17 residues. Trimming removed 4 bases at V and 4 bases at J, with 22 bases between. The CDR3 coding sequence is TGTGCCAGCAGCTCCTTGGACACGGACGGTATAGGCACTGAAGCTTTCTTT. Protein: CASSSLDTDGIGTEAFF.

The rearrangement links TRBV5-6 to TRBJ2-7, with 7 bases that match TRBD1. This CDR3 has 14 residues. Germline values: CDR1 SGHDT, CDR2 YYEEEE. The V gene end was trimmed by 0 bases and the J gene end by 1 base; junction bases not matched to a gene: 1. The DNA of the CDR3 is TGTGCCAGCAGCTTGGTGGGACAGTCCTACGAGCAGTACTTC. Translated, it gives CASSLVGQSYEQYF. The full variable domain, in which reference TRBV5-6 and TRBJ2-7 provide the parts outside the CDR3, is DAGVTQSPTHLIKTRGQQVTLRCSPKSGHDTVSWYQQALGQGPQFIFQYYEEEERQRGNFPDRFSGHQFPNYSSELNVNALLLGDSALYLCASSLVGQSYEQYFGPGTRLTVT.

The CDR3 DNA reads TGTGCCAGCAGCTTGAGAAGCTCTGGGGCCAACGTCCTGACTTTC. Protein product: CASSLRSSGANVLTF. The rearrangement links TRBV7-2 to TRBJ2-6; D remains ambiguous. The CDR3 consists of 15 residues. With 3 bases removed from V and 0 bases from J, the gap between germline ends came to 6 bases. Germline loops: CDR1 SGHTA, CDR2 FQGNSA.

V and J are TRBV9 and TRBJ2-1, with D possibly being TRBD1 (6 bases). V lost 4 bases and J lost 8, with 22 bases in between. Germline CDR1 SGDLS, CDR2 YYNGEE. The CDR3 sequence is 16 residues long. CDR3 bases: TGTGCCAGCAGCCCCTTAGGACGGCAGGGGATCCATGAGCAGTTCTTC. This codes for CASSPLGRQGIHEQFF.

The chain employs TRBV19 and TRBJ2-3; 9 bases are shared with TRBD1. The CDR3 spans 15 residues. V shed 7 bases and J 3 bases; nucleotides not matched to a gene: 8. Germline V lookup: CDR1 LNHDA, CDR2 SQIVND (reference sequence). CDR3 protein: CASIPGQGPTDTQYF. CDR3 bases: TGTGCCAGTATCCCGGGACAGGGACCTACAGATACGCAGTATTTT.